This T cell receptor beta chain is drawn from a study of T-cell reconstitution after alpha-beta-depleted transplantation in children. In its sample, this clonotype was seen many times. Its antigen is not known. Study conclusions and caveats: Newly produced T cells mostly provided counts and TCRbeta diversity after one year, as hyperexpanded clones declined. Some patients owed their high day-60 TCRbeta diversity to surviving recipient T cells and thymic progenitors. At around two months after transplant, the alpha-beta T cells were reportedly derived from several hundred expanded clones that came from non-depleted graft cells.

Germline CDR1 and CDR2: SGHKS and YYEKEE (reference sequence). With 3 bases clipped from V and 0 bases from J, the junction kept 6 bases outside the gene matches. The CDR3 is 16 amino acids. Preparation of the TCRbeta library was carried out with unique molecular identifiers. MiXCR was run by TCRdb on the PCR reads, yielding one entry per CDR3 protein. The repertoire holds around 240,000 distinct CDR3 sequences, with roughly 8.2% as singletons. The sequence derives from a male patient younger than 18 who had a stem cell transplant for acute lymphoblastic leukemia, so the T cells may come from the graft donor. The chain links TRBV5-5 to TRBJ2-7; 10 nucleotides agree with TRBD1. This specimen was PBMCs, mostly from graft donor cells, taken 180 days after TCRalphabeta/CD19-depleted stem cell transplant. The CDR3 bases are TGTGCCAGCAGCTCGACAGGGGGCTTACTCTCCTACGAGCAGTACTTC. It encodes CASSSTGGLLSYEQYF.